This TCR beta chain was identified in a study of shared clonotypes between healthy human individuals. This clone was seen once. Clones were sequenced by immunoSEQ multiplex PCR, and TCRdb holds only the in-frame ones, with some missing. The data hold 1,500,000 or so clones, with roughly 95% observed a single time. Between the trimmed V and J ends, which lost 7 bases and 5 bases, there was a span of 18 bases. CDR1 is SGHTS and CDR2 is YDEGEE in the germline V gene. The CDR3 contains 15 residues. The sequenced sample consisted of naive CD4+ T cells sorted from blood. Indicated subset: CD45RA+ positively selected. The chain uses TRBV5-8 and TRBJ1-4; D is unresolved. The receptor comes from a man aged 30 to 39 in good health. In DNA, the CDR3 is TGTGCCAGCCCGGTTTTCGGCAGCGTCAATGAAAAACTGTTTTTT. Amino acids: CASPVFGSVNEKLFF.